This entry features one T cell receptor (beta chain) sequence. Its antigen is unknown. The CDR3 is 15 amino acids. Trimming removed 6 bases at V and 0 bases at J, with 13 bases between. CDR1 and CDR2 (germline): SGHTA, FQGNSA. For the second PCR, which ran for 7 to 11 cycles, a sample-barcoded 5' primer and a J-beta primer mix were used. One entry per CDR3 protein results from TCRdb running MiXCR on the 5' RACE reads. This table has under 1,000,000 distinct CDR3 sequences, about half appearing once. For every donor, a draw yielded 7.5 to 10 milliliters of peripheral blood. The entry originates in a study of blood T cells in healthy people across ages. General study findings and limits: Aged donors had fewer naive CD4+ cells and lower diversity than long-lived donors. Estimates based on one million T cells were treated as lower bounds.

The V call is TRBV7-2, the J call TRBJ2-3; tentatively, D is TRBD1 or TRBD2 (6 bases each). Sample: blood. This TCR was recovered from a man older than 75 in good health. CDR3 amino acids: CASRGGGASTDTQYF. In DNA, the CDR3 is TGTGCCAGCAGGGGGGGCGGGGCAAGCACAGATACGCAGTATTTT. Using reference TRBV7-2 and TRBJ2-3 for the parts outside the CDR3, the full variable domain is GAGVSQSPSNKVTEKGKDVELRCDPISGHTALYWYRQSLGQGLEFLIYFQGNSAPDKSGLPSDRFSAERTGGSVSTLTIQRTQQEDSAVYLCASRGGGASTDTQYFGPGTRLTVL.